The rows below give T cell receptor beta chains drawn from one sample of a study of cytomegalovirus exposure and HLA in healthy donors. Libraries were prepared by immunoSEQ multiplex PCR; TCRdb keeps only in-frame clonotypes and omits some of them. The sample has roughly 330,000 clones; roughly 87% are singletons. Sequencing was performed on PBMCs. Receptor source: a woman in her 30s in good health and CMV-seropositive. Both conserved end residues are trimmed from each CDR3. The order of the fields is CDR3 length, V gene, J gene, CDR3 protein.

>13|TRBV6-6|TRBJ1-2
ASSYQAGANYGYT
>11|TRBV7-9|TRBJ1-2
ASSSTGGYGYT
>13|TRBV6-1|TRBJ1-6
ASSGSTDRNSPLH
>13|TRBV6-1|TRBJ2-7
ACASGQGNYYEQY
>11|TRBV6-1|TRBJ1-5
ASSPDRRQPQH
>12|TRBV7-2|TRBJ2-6
ASSRNSGANVLT
>14|TRBV5-1|TRBJ1-6
ASSLRGQSHNSPLH
>12|TRBV27|TRBJ2-1
ASSLGGQHSEQF
>11|TRBV7-2|TRBJ2-5
ASSSGTAETQY
>14|TRBV7-9|TRBJ2-1
ASSLGFGGSYNEQF
>13|TRBV2|TRBJ2-1
ASSELGGPKNEQF
>11|TRBV2|TRBJ2-7
ASSEQQGFEQY
>13|TRBV4-1|TRBJ2-7
ASSQVLGLTYEQY
>15|TRBV28|TRBJ2-5
ASRRPGQGSRGETQY
>10|TRBV7-3|TRBJ2-6
ASSPGANVLT
>12|TRBV27|TRBJ1-2
ASSLNRGVHGYT
>11|TRBV27|TRBJ2-3
ASSLWVTDTQY
>13|TRBV6-1|TRBJ2-7
ASSLPGQGWYEQY
>10|TRBV27|TRBJ1-3
ASGLSGNTIY
>14|TRBV2|TRBJ1-1
AIRDGAFMLNTEAF
>13|TRBV4-3|TRBJ1-1
ASSQDGTMNTEAF
>10|TRBV29-1|TRBJ2-1
SVEFGLDEQF
>10|TRBV19|TRBJ2-1
ASSPPSWEQF
>12|TRBV7-9|TRBJ1-1
ASSLVGGGTEAF
>14|TRBV11-2|TRBJ2-2
ASSKTGLTNTGELF
>15|TRBV27|TRBJ2-2
ASSKLLTAQNTGELF
>11|TRBV6-1|TRBJ1-2
ASRITGGEGYT
>10|TRBV29-1|TRBJ2-7
SVDLGGYEQY
>13|TRBV7-7|TRBJ1-2
ASSRQRYPFYGYT
>9|TRBV30|TRBJ2-7
AWSAGGGSY
>13|TRBV6-5|TRBJ2-3
ASSILAGAGDTQY
>10|TRBV19|TRBJ1-5
ASSHPGQPQH
>15|TRBV9|TRBJ2-1
ASSVVGRTSSYNEQF
>13|TRBV7-9|TRBJ2-3
ASSLYGGSTDTQY
>13|TRBV4-3|TRBJ1-2
ASSQDTQVGYGYT
>19|TRBV7-3|TRBJ2-3
ASSLNPPGTGDGWNADTQY
>12|TRBV27|TRBJ1-5
ASSYSGRNQPQH
>11|TRBV29-1|TRBJ2-5
SGTSGGKETQY
>12|TRBV19|TRBJ1-1
ASSISGGYTEAF
>12|TRBV23-1|TRBJ1-5
ASSHAFSNQPQH
>11|TRBV6-6|TRBJ2-3
ASTDRVTDTQY
>10|TRBV30|TRBJ1-1
AWSLFKNQAF
>10|TRBV6-5|TRBJ1-1
ASSGLRTEAF
>13|TRBV5-4|TRBJ1-2
ASSAGTGFIYGYT
>11|TRBV5-4|TRBJ2-7
ASSSGSSYEQY
>12|TRBV6-1|TRBJ2-7
ASKSRDIYYEQY
>13|TRBV7-9|TRBJ2-1
ASRRETGGNNEQF
>11|TRBV30|TRBJ1-5
AWSWQGGQPQH
>14|TRBV28|TRBJ2-5
ASSLRGSGRKETQY
>13|TRBV9|TRBJ2-7
ASSVLAGPSYEQY
>11|TRBV6-1|TRBJ1-5
ATHKGSNQPQH
>14|TRBV15|TRBJ1-6
ATSRAAGRGNSPLH
>11|TRBV7-8|TRBJ2-7
ASSSGPYYEQY
>13|TRBV11-2|TRBJ1-6
ASRLPGSYNSPLH
>11|TRBV2|TRBJ2-2
ASSPQGSGELF
>10|TRBV25-1|TRBJ2-1
ASSEASNEQF
>11|TRBV19|TRBJ1-2
ASTPGMNYGYT
>15|TRBV18|TRBJ2-5
ASSDRGTSGLQETQY
>13|TRBV19|TRBJ1-5
ASSIYLAGHQPQH